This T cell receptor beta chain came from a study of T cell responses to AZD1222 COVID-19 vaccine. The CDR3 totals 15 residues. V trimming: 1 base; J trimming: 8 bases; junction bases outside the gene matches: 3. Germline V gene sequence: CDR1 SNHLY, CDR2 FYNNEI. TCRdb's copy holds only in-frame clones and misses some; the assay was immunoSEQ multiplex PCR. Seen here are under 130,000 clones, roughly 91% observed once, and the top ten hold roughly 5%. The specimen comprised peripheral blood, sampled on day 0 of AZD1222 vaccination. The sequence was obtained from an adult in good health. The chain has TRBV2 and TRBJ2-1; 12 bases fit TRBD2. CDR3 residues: CASSEGLAGGYEQFF. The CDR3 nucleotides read TGTGCCAGCAGTGAAGGGCTAGCGGGGGGGTATGAGCAGTTCTTC.